This T cell receptor (beta chain) comes out of a study of blood T cells in healthy people across ages. The authors ran a second PCR of about 6 to 11 cycles using a sample-barcoded 5' primer and a J-beta primer mix. TCRdb analysed the 5' RACE reads with MiXCR anew, one entry per CDR3 protein. The sample lists 700,000 to 900,000 distinct CDR3 sequences; roughly 24% were seen once. There are 13 residues in the CDR3. Looked up from germline, CDR1 is MNHNY and CDR2 is SVGAGI (reference sequence). Deletions cut 7 bases from V and 2 bases from J, with 12 bases between. These same records also appear under a second study, on T cells of mothers and their children. That source reports: RNA extracted was entirely used for cDNA synthesis, around 1.6 ug per 15 ul. Sequencing returned over 9 million TCR beta CDR3 reads per mother and about 2.9 million per child.

V is TRBV6-6 and J is TRBJ2-7, with a weak D call TRBD2 (5 bases). The specimen was blood. The receptor was isolated from a boy aged 10-17 years in good health. CDR3 sequence (DNA): TGTGCCAGCACGAAACTAGGGACCTACGAGCAGTACTTC. This sequence encodes CASTKLGTYEQYF.